This T cell receptor (beta chain) was recovered during a study of radiotherapy plus CTLA-4 blockade in lung cancer (dated by TCRdb to 2017 to 2018). As for the study more broadly: Objective responses occurred in about 19% of enrolled patients, and 30% to 40% achieved disease control.

CDR1 and CDR2, looked up from the germline V gene (reference sequence), are SGHNT and YYREEE. The CDR3 contains 16 residues, cysteine and phenylalanine counted. The only DNA kept is the CDR3, 48 bases in frame from the first base. Clipping removes 0 bases from V and 3 bases from J, with 6 as the unmatched junction base count. A word on this clone: The target of this receptor is not known. Per-base quality was not reported, and no clone a single base away is much larger than it.

Focal radiation therapy combined with CTLA-4 blockade (ipilimumab) was tested in patients with chemo-refractory metastatic non-small-cell lung cancer. Study-level results and caveats: After treatment with radiotherapy and ipilimumab, TCR clones that originated in tumors expanded in peripheral blood. The strongest predictors of response, as reported, were early dynamic changes in blood T cell clones along with a rise in serum interferon-beta after radiation.

Library creation used the immunoSEQ multiplex PCR assay. Here the immuneACCESS table is served through TCRdb, limited to in-frame sequences with V and J called. Missing clones are a known gap in these copies; in checked studies unresolved V genes cover under half, and the rest lacks a known reason. For this sample the table gives about 98,000 clones, of which about 81% were detected only once. Together, the top ten hold 3% to 3.5% of the sample. The TCR sequence derives from a human donor with non-small cell lung cancer who had a partial response to radiotherapy plus ipilimumab. The sample was peripheral blood, taken from a patient treated with radiotherapy plus ipilimumab. The rearranged segments are TRBV5-4 and TRBJ2-7; 10 bases in the junction line up with TRBD2. The CDR3 region: CASSLGGTSVYYEQYF. The DNA reads TGTGCCAGCAGCTTGGGGGGGACTAGCGTTTACTACGAGCAGTACTTC.